The present T cell receptor (beta chain) was sequenced within a study of CD8 T cells in ankylosing spondylitis. General study findings and limits: Some motif variants were previously reported in reactive arthritis synovial fluid and blood. Roughly 8 highly homologous variants made up a TCR beta motif that seemed to typify ankylosing spondylitis blood.

CDR3 length: 16 residues. J gave up 4 bases and V 3 bases, and 8 bases lay outside the gene matches. Germline lookup yields CDR1 LNHNV and CDR2 YYDKDF (reference sequence). This clonotype turned up a few times. Its antigen is undetermined. Each CDR3 protein is one row after TCRdb ran MiXCR on the 5' RACE reads. The sample has around 540,000 distinct CDR3 sequences, roughly 12% seen once. The rearrangement joins TRBV15 to TRBJ2-7; 11 bases agree with TRBD1. This clonotype was obtained from a male donor with ankylosing spondylitis. Sequenced: blood, either unsorted or a sorted T cell fraction (not recorded which). The DNA of the CDR3 is TGTGCCACCAGCAGCGGTGGACAGGGGGCGAGTTACGAGCAGTACTTC. Its translation: CATSSGGQGASYEQYF.